The clone carrying this TCR beta chain was observed a handful of times. Its antigen remains unidentified. The CDR3 loop spans 14 amino acids. Per germline, CDR1 LGHNA and CDR2 YNFKEQ. V gave up 1 base and J gave up 3 bases, with 8 bases separating them. PCR was performed a second time for roughly 6 to 12 cycles using a sample-barcoded 5' primer and a J-beta primer mix. TCRdb fed the 5' RACE reads into MiXCR, producing one record per CDR3 protein. The data show approximately 780,000 distinct CDR3 sequences, around 25% seen once. The entry originates in a study of blood T cells in healthy people across ages. General observations from the study: Investigators viewed diversity estimates from one million T cells as underestimates, the study reported. With age, beta diversity per million T cells declined roughly linearly, significantly by 40 to 50.

In addition, the sample was reused for a study of T cells of mothers and their children. In that study: A few healthy Caucasian mothers, along with their six children, were the donors. The cDNA synthesis received all extracted RNA, at around 1.6 ug per 15 ul.

The TCR comes from a boy under 18 in good health. Sequenced input: blood. The rearrangement joins TRBV4-2 to TRBJ2-3; D gene unclear. The chain's CDR3 is CASSQADLTDTQYF. The CDR3 DNA follows: TGTGCCAGCAGCCAAGCCGACCTTACAGATACGCAGTATTTT.